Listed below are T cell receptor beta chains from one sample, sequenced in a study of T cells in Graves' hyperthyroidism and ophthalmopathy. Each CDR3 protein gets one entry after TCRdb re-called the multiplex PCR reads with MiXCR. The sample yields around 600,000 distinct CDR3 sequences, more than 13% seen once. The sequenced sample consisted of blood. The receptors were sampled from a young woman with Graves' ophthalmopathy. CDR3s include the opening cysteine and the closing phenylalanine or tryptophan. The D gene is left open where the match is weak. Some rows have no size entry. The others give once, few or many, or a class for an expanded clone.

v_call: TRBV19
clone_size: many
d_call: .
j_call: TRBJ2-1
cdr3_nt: TGTGCCAGTAGTATAATGGCGCGGGGTCGGAGCAATGAGCAGTTCTTC
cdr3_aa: CASSIMARGRSNEQFF

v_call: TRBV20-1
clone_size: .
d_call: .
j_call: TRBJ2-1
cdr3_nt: TGCAGTGCTAGAGATTCGGCGGGACCGGCCTACAATGAGCAGTTCTTC
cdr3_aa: CSARDSAGPAYNEQFF

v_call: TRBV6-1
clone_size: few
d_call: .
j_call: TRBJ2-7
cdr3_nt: TGTGCCAGCAGTCGACGGGACCTCTACGAGCAGTACTTC
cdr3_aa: CASSRRDLYEQYF

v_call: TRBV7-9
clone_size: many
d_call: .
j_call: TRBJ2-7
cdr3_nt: TGTGCCAGCAGCTCTGGAGTCTGGCAGGGAGTCTCCTACGAGCAGTACTTC
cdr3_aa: CASSSGVWQGVSYEQYF

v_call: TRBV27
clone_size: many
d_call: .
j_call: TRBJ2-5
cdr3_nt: TGTGCCAGCAGCCCTAGTATGTACACAGAGACCCAGTACTTC
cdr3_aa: CASSPSMYTETQYF

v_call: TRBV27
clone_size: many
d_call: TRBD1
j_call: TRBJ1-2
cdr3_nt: TGTGCCAGCAGTCCCCACAGGGGTTCACCCTATGGCTACACCTTC
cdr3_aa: CASSPHRGSPYGYTF

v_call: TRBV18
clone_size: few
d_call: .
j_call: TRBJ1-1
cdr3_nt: TGTGCCAGCTCACCCGAGACACCCGCTTTCTTT
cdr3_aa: CASSPETPAFF

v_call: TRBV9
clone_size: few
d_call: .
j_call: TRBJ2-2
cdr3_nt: TGTGCCAGCAGCGTAGGACAGGGGACTAGTCCCGGGGAGCTGTTTTTT
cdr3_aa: CASSVGQGTSPGELFF

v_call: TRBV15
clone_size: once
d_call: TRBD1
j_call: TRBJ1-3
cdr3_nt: TGTGCCACCAGCAGAGATCCGGGACAGGGGGCCAGCACCATATATTTT
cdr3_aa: CATSRDPGQGASTIYF

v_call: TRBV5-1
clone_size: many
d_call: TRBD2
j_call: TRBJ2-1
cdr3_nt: TGCGCCAGCAGCACCGGACTAGCGGGAGCCCGCCATGAGCAGTTCTTC
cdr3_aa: CASSTGLAGARHEQFF

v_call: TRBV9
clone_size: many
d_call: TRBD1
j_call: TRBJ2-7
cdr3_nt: TGTGCCAGCTCCACAGGGGGCAACTACGAGCAGTACTTC
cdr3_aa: CASSTGGNYEQYF

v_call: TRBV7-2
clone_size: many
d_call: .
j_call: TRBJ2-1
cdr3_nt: TGTGCCAGCAGCTCCGCCGGGATCCAACCTGACAATGAGCAGTTCTTC
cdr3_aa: CASSSAGIQPDNEQFF

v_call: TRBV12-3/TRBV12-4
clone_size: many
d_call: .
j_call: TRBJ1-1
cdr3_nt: TGTGCCAGCAGTTTTCTGAGGAACACTGAAGCTTTCTTT
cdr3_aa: CASSFLRNTEAFF

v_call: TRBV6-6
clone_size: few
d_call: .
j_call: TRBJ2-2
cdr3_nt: TGTGCCAGCAGTTACTTCGGGATGAACACCGGGGAGCTGTTTTTT
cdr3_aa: CASSYFGMNTGELFF

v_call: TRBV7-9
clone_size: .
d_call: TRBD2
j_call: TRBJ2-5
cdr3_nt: TGTGCCAGCAGCCTCGGGACTAGCGGGACCTCGGGGGAGACCCAGTACTTC
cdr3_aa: CASSLGTSGTSGETQYF

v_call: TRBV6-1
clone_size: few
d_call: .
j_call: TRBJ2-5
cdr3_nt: TGTGCCAGCAGTGACAAGGCAGGCCGGACCCAGTACTTC
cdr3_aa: CASSDKAGRTQYF

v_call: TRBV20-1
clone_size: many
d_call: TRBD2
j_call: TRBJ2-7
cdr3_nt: TGCAGTGTAAAGCGGGGCGGCTCCTACGAGCAGTACTTC
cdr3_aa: CSVKRGGSYEQYF

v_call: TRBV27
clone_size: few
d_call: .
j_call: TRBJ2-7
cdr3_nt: TGTGCCAGCAGTTTCAGGACTAACTACGAGCAGTACTTC
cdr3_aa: CASSFRTNYEQYF

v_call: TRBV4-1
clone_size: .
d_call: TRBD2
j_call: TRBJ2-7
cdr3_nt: TGCGCCAGCAGCCCCGGAACTAGCGGGAGAGGCGGATACGAGCAGTACTTC
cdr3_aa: CASSPGTSGRGGYEQYF

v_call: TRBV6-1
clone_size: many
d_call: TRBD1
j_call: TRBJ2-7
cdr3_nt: TGTGCCAGCAGTAATAGGGGACAGGGGGGCTACGAGCAGTACTTC
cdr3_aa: CASSNRGQGGYEQYF

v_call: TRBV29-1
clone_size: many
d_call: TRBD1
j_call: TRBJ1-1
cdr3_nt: TGCAGCGTCCCAGGGGGAAACACTGAAGCTTTCTTT
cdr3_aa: CSVPGGNTEAFF

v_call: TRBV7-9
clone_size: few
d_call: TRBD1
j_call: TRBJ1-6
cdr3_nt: TGTGCCAGCAGCTTAGATAACAGGGGGAATTCACCCCTCCACTTT
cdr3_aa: CASSLDNRGNSPLHF

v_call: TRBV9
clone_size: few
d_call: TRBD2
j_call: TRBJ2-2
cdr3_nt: TGTGCCAGCAGCGTAGGCTTGGGGGAGGGTACCGGGGAGCTGTTTTTT
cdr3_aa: CASSVGLGEGTGELFF

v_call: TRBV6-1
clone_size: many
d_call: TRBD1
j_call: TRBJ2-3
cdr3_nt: TGTGCCAGCAGCAGGGGACAGATCACAGATACGCAGTATTTT
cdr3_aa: CASSRGQITDTQYF

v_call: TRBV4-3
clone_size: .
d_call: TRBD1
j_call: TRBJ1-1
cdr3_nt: TGCGCCAGCAGCCAATTCTGGACAGGGGGCACTGAAGCTTTCTTT
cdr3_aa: CASSQFWTGGTEAFF

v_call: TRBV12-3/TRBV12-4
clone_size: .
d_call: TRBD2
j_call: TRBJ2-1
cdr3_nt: TGTGCCAGCAGACTAGCGCTGAGCTCCTACAATGAGCAGTTCTTC
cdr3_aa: CASRLALSSYNEQFF

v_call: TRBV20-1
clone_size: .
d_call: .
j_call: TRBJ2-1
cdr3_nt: TGCAGTGCTAGAGACAGGGAGAGTGAGCAGTTCTTC
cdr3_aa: CSARDRESEQFF

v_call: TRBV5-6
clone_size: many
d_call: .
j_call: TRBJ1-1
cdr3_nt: TGTGCCAGCAGCCTCCCTCTAATGAACACTGAAGCTTTCTTT
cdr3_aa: CASSLPLMNTEAFF

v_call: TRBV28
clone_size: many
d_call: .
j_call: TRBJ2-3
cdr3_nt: TGTGCCAGCAGACCGGGTCTCCGGGCAGATACGCAGTATTTT
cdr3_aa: CASRPGLRADTQYF

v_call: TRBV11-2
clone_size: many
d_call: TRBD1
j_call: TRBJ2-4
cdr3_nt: TGTGCCAGCAGCTTCCTCAGCCCTCTCCGGGACAGGGGAGAGGTGAACATTCAGTACTTC
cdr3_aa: CASSFLSPLRDRGEVNIQYF

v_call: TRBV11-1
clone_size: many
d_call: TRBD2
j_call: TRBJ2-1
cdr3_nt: TGTGCCAGCAGCTTTGGACTAGCGGGAGACCCCTACAATGAGCAGTTCTTC
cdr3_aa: CASSFGLAGDPYNEQFF

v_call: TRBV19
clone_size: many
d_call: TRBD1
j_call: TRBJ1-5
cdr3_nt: TGTGCCAGTGCCTCGGGACAGAGCAATCAGCCCCAGCATTTT
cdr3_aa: CASASGQSNQPQHF

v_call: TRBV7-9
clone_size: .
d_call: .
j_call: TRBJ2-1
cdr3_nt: TGTGCCAGCAGCTTAGGTCGGGGTGGGGGGGCCGAAGGCTCCTACAATGAGCAGTTCTTC
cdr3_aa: CASSLGRGGGAEGSYNEQFF

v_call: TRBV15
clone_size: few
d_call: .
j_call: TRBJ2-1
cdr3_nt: TGTGCCACCAGCACCCGTGGGGGGTCCGATGAGCAGTTCTTC
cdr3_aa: CATSTRGGSDEQFF

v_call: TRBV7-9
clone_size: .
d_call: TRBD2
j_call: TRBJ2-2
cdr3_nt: TGTGCCAGCAGCTTACGAGGGAGGGGCACAGCGAACACCGGGGAGCTGTTTTTT
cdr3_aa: CASSLRGRGTANTGELFF

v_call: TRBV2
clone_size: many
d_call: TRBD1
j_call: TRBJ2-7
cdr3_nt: TGTGCCAGCAGCGTTAGTCCCGGGACAGGGATCCATTACTACGAGCAGTACTTC
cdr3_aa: CASSVSPGTGIHYYEQYF

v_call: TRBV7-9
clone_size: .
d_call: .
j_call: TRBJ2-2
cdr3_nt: TGTGCCAGCAGCTTAGGGGGGACTTACACCGGGGAGCTGTTTTTT
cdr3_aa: CASSLGGTYTGELFF

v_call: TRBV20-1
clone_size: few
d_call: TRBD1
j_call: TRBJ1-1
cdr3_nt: TGCAGTGCTAGAGATCAGGGGGCGTGGATGAACACTGAAGCTTTCTTT
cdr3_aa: CSARDQGAWMNTEAFF

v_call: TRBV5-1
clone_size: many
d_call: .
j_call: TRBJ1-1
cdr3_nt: TGCGCCAGCAGCTTGGAGGGGTACGGGAAGACTGAAGCTTTCTTT
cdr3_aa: CASSLEGYGKTEAFF

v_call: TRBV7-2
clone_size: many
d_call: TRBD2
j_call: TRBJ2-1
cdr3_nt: TGTGCCAGCAGCCAAAGCGGGAGCCCGTACAATGAGCAGTTCTTC
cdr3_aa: CASSQSGSPYNEQFF